Each of the 12 T cell receptor beta chains below was sequenced from the same sample in a study of T cell repertoires in cytomegalovirus infection. Antigen specificity for these receptors is unknown. TCRdb analysed the reads with MiXCR anew, one entry per CDR3 protein. The sample contains roughly 800,000 distinct CDR3 sequences, 25% to 35% of which appear only once. The sample here was cultured CD8+ T cells from PBMCs, taken from culture after CMV antigen stimulation. These receptors all come from a human donor in good health (CMV status not recorded). Some clones in this sample may be carry-over from other donors' samples.

In this sample, this clonotype turned up a few times. This sequence joins TRBV5-4 and TRBJ2-2; possibly TRBD1 or TRBD2 for D (6 bases each). This CDR3 region has 14 residues. Trimming removed 7 bases at V and 7 bases at J, with 17 bases between. CDR1 and CDR2 from the germline V gene are SGHNT and YYREEE (reference sequence). This CDR3 is CASSGHPGDGELFF. CDR3 bases: TGTGCCAGCTCGGGACACCCGGGGGACGGGGAGCTGTTTTTT.

The J gene is TRBJ1-1, the V gene TRBV13; the D gene is possibly TRBD1 (6 bases). Trimming took off 1 base at V and 1 base at J, with 10 bases between the two ends. The V gene's germline CDR1 is PRHDT and CDR2 FYEKMQ (reference sequence). The CDR3 length is 15 residues. The CDR3 loop is CASSLAGEANTEAFF. The CDR3 DNA follows: TGTGCCAGCAGCTTAGCAGGGGAGGCGAACACTGAAGCTTTCTTT.

This clonotype came up a few times. This chain links TRBV19 with TRBJ2-4, with TRBD2 as a possible D gene (6 bases). CDR1 and CDR2 (germline): LNHDA, SQIVND (reference sequence). V was shortened by 5 bases and J by 0 bases, with 23 bases between the two germline ends. This CDR3 contains 19 residues. The CDR3: CASSFPTSAMGVAKNIQYF. The CDR3 DNA reads as TGTGCCAGTAGTTTCCCGACTAGTGCCATGGGAGTAGCCAAAAACATTCAGTACTTC.

The rearrangement links TRBV6-6 to TRBJ2-3; D gene ambiguous. The germline V and J ends were trimmed by 0 bases and 2 bases, with 6 bases remaining between them. CDR1 is MNHNY, CDR2 SVGAGI, per germline (reference sequence). The CDR3 extends over 14 amino acids. The CDR3 nucleotides are TGTGCCAGCAGTTACTCGGCTTTCACAGATACGCAGTATTTT. Translated, it gives CASSYSAFTDTQYF.

This clonotype was found a few times. J is TRBJ1-2 and V is TRBV7-2; tentatively, D is TRBD1 (5 bases). CDR3 length: 15 amino acids. The V and J ends lost 0 bases and 8 bases respectively, with 16 bases between them. Germline V gives CDR1 SGHTA, CDR2 FQGNSA. The CDR3 coding sequence is TGTGCCAGCAGCTTAGCGGACACCCGGGCAGGAGGCTACACCTTC. Amino acids: CASSLADTRAGGYTF. Using reference TRBV7-2 and TRBJ1-2 for the parts outside the CDR3, the full variable domain is GAGVSQSPSNKVTEKGKDVELRCDPISGHTALYWYRQSLGQGLEFLIYFQGNSAPDKSGLPSDRFSAERTGGSVSTLTIQRTQQEDSAVYLCASSLADTRAGGYTFGSGTRLTVV.

This clonotype was counted only a few times. The gene calls are TRBV6-1 and TRBJ1-2; D not resolved. The CDR3 has 12 residues. With 8 bases removed from V and 2 bases from J, the gap between germline ends came to 9 bases. Per germline, CDR1 MNHNS and CDR2 SASEGT. The DNA for the CDR3 is TGTGCCAGCCCAGATGGAAACTATGGCTACACCTTC. Residues: CASPDGNYGYTF.

Details on this clonotype: Germline is not matched at one junction end, which may reflect a read error. The chain is built from TRBV12-3 or TRBV12-4 and TRBJ1-6; possible D gene TRBD1, 6 bases. There are 17 residues in the CDR3. This CDR3 is CASSLEGGPAYNSPLNF. Here the CDR3 DNA reads TGTGCCAGCAGTTTAGAAGGGGGTCCCGCCTATAATTCACCCCTCAACTTT.

This clonotype came up a few times. The chain employs TRBV6-2 or TRBV6-3 and TRBJ1-2; D is undetermined. Germline CDR1 is MNHEY and CDR2 is SVGEGT. CDR3 length: 11 residues. Trimming stripped 6 bases from V and 14 bases from J, with 16 bases between. CDR3 sequence reads: CASRHGVWRTF. The DNA of the CDR3 is TGTGCCAGCAGACACGGAGTCTGGCGGACCTTC.

The chain links TRBV7-9 to TRBJ2-7; tentatively, D is TRBD1 or TRBD2 (5 bases each). Germline V gene data show CDR1 as SEHNR and CDR2 as FQNEAQ (reference sequence). The CDR3 runs to 14 residues. Trimming removed 1 base at V and 2 bases at J, with 9 bases between. CDR3: CASSLEGRAYEQYV. CDR3 coding DNA: TGTGCCAGCAGCTTAGAGGGGAGAGCCTACGAGCAGTACGTC.

The CDR3 DNA sequence: TGTGCCAGCAGTTTAGCGGAGGGGTCCTACGAGCAGTACGTC. This translates into CASSLAEGSYEQYV. The chain carries TRBV12-3 or TRBV12-4 and TRBJ2-7, with TRBD2 as a possible D gene (6 bases). V was shortened by 0 bases and J by 1 base, with 7 bases between the two germline ends. This CDR3 is built from 14 residues.

The chain joins TRBV24-1 to TRBJ1-5, with D possibly TRBD1 on 5 matching bases. CDR1 is KGHDR, CDR2 SFDVKD, per germline. The CDR3 is made up of 14 amino acids. The V gene lost 9 bases and the J gene lost 2 bases, with 13 bases spanning the gap. The CDR3 sequence is CATSRRGGNQPQHF. CDR3 DNA: TGTGCCACCTCGAGAAGAGGGGGCAATCAGCCCCAGCATTTT.

The V call is TRBV13, the J call TRBJ1-3; D call uncertain. Looked up from germline, CDR1 is PRHDT and CDR2 is FYEKMQ (reference sequence). V lost 0 bases and J 2 bases, leaving 8 bases between the germline ends. The CDR3 extends over 15 amino acids. The CDR3 DNA reads TGTGCCAGCAGCTTAGGAAAGGGTCCTGGAAACACCATATATTTT. This sequence encodes CASSLGKGPGNTIYF. Variable domain in full (rest from reference TRBV13 and TRBJ1-3): AAGVIQSPRHLIKEKRETATLKCYPIPRHDTVYWYQQGPGQDPQFLISFYEKMQSDKGSIPDRFSAQQFSDYHSELNMSSLELGDSALYFCASSLGKGPGNTIYFGEGSWLTVV.